These 28 T cell receptor beta chains were sequenced from one sample in a study of blood T cell repertoires in COVID-19. The data were produced by immunoSEQ multiplex PCR, yet TCRdb's version contains in-frame clones alone and is incomplete. The sample has hundreds of thousands of clones; around 85% are singletons. The specimen sequenced was peripheral blood. The receptors were sampled from a human donor in a cohort sampled during active COVID-19.

This chain uses TRBV9 with TRBJ2-3, with 7 bases lining up with TRBD1. The CDR3 has 14 residues. Per germline, CDR1 SGDLS and CDR2 YYNGEE. The ends lost 0 bases at V and 4 bases at J; junction bases unmatched: 2. CDR3 sequence: CASSVERGPDTQYF. The CDR3 region has the DNA TGTGCCAGCAGCGTAGAAAGGGGGCCAGATACGCAGTATTTT.

The chain joins TRBV7-2 to TRBJ2-2; 13 bases fit TRBD2. CDR3 size: 17 residues. J was trimmed by 7 bases and V by 5 bases; bases with no gene match: 10. CDR1 and CDR2 from the germline V gene are SGHTA and FQGNSA. In DNA, the CDR3 is TGTGCCAGCAGCCAAGGGACTAGCGGGGTCGTGGGCGGGGAGCTGTTTTTT. Amino acid sequence: CASSQGTSGVVGGELFF. Combining the CDR3 with reference TRBV7-2 and TRBJ2-2 gives the whole variable domain GAGVSQSPSNKVTEKGKDVELRCDPISGHTALYWYRQSLGQGLEFLIYFQGNSAPDKSGLPSDRFSAERTGGSVSTLTIQRTQQEDSAVYLCASSQGTSGVVGGELFFGEGSRLTVL.

The table lists this clone with a count of one. The genes are TRBV27 and TRBJ1-2; tentative D call: TRBD1 (5 bases). CDR1 is MNHEY and CDR2 is SMNVEV in the germline V gene (reference sequence). CDR3 length equals 13 residues. Trimming pared 8 bases from V and 2 bases from J, leaving 12 bases between. CDR3 DNA: TGTGCCAGCTCTTGGGGCAAGAACTATGGCTACACCTTC. Protein product: CASSWGKNYGYTF.

This chain links TRBV21-1 with TRBJ2-2; TRBD2, the D gene given by the table, was not confirmed from the DNA. TRBV21-1 is flagged as a pseudogene. The CDR3 loop spans 12 amino acids. The CDR3 nucleotides read TGTGCCAGCAGCCGGGGGTCCGGGGAGCTGTTTTTT. Translated, it gives CASSRGSGELFF.

V gene TRBV12-3 or TRBV12-4 combines with J gene TRBJ2-3; weak D call: TRBD2 (6 bases). The length of the CDR3 is 13 residues. The V end was cut by 4 bases, the J end by 2 bases, with 7 bases between. The CDR3 coding sequence is TGTGCCAGCAGTTCGGGGGTCACAGATACGCAGTATTTT. Translated, it gives CASSSGVTDTQYF.

This chain uses TRBV7-9 with TRBJ2-1, with 8 bases identical to TRBD1. Unmatched junction bases numbered 12, after V lost 4 bases and J lost 7 bases. Germline V gives CDR1 SEHNR, CDR2 FQNEAQ (reference sequence). The length of the CDR3 is 16 residues. The CDR3 region has the DNA TGTGCCAGCAGCTCTACGAGCAGGGGGCTGCGGAATGAGCAGTTCTTC. This translates into CASSSTSRGLRNEQFF.

This chain joins TRBV14 and TRBJ1-2, with a possible D match to TRBD1 (5 bases). This CDR3 spans 14 amino acids. Trimming took off 8 bases at V and 3 bases at J, with 16 bases between the two ends. In germline, CDR1 is SGHDN, CDR2 FVKESK. The CDR3 protein is CASGPLDSYYGYTF. CDR3 DNA sequence: TGTGCCAGCGGACCTTTAGACAGTTACTATGGCTACACCTTC.

The chain's CDR3 is CASSLTRETGDTQYF. For the CDR3, the DNA is TGTGCCAGCAGCTTAACCAGGGAAACGGGAGATACGCAGTATTTT. The J gene is TRBJ2-3, the V gene TRBV7-8; D is perhaps TRBD1 (5 bases). The CDR3 is 15 residues long. V was shortened by 2 bases and J by 5 bases, with 14 bases between the two germline ends. Germline-derived CDR1 and CDR2 are SGHVS and FQNEAQ.

J is TRBJ2-3 and V is TRBV3-1 (or the pseudogene TRBV3-2), with 8 positions matching TRBD1. Germline V gives CDR1 LGHDT, CDR2 YNNKEL (reference sequence). Germline trimming cut 4 bases from V and 8 bases from J; bases unmatched to any gene: 17. The CDR3 runs to 17 residues. The CDR3 coding sequence is TGTGCCAGCAGCCGAAAAGGAGGGACAGGTCCGATTGGTACGCAGTATTTT. Translation: CASSRKGGTGPIGTQYF.

The chain carries TRBV19 and TRBJ1-5, with TRBD1 as a possible D gene (5 bases). The V gene's germline CDR1 is LNHDA and CDR2 SQIVND (reference sequence). The V gene lost 7 bases and the J gene lost 5 bases, with 12 bases spanning the gap. The CDR3 is 13 residues long. The CDR3 coding sequence is TGTGCCAGTATTCAGGGTCTAGATCAGCCCCAGCATTTT. Its translation is CASIQGLDQPQHF.

The gene calls are TRBV4-1 and TRBJ2-7; 8 bases line up with TRBD1. Trimming cost V 6 bases and J 0 bases; bases outside gene matches: 7. This CDR3 is 15 amino acids long. Per the germline V gene, CDR1 is MGHRA and CDR2 is YSYEKL. CDR3 nucleotides: TGCGCCAGCAGTCCCGGGACAGGCTTCTCCTACGAGCAGTACTTC. Residues: CASSPGTGFSYEQYF.

The chain employs TRBV7-3 and TRBJ2-7, with 7 bases that match TRBD1. V lost 5 bases and J lost 7; bases outside the gene matches: 8. This CDR3 is built from 13 residues. Germline V gene sequence: CDR1 SGHTA, CDR2 FQGTGA. CDR3 sequence: CASSPDRVGEQYF. DNA for the CDR3: TGTGCCAGCAGCCCTGACAGGGTTGGTGAGCAGTACTTC.

The chain couples TRBV2 to TRBJ2-3; 8 nucleotides match TRBD1. The CDR3 has 13 amino acids. With 7 bases clipped from V and 5 bases from J, the junction kept 5 bases outside the gene matches. CDR1 is SNHLY, CDR2 FYNNEI, per germline. The CDR3 sequence is CASIRDRRDTQYF. The CDR3 nucleotides read TGTGCCAGCATTAGGGACAGGCGAGATACGCAGTATTTT.

The V gene is TRBV29-1, the J gene TRBJ1-1; D is possibly TRBD1 (6 bases). CDR1 and CDR2 (germline): SQVTM, ANQGSEA. This CDR3 is built from 14 residues. V was clipped by 3 bases and J by 4 bases, with 15 bases between them. For the CDR3, the DNA is TGCAGCGTTGATAGGCTGCAGGGGAGCACTGAAGCTTTCTTT. Translated, it gives CSVDRLQGSTEAFF.

The sample holds a few counts of this clone. The rearrangement links TRBV5-6 to TRBJ1-1; 7 nucleotides align to TRBD1. The CDR3 sequence is 14 residues long. Germline lookup yields CDR1 SGHDT and CDR2 YYEEEE. V lost 4 bases, J lost 5 bases, and 8 bases stayed unmatched. CDR3 DNA sequence: TGTGCCAGCAGCCTGCCGACAGGGATTACTGAAGCTTTCTTT. It translates to CASSLPTGITEAFF.

J is TRBJ2-1 and V is TRBV27; 9 nucleotides line up with TRBD1. CDR1 and CDR2 from the germline V gene are MNHEY and SMNVEV (reference sequence). Trimming removed 6 bases from V and 7 bases from J; junction bases left unmatched: 10. CDR3 length: 15 residues. The CDR3 spells CASSRLGTGKNEQFF. DNA of the CDR3: TGTGCCAGCAGCCGCCTCGGGACAGGGAAGAATGAGCAGTTCTTC.

V gene TRBV6-1 combines with J gene TRBJ1-4; a weak D match, TRBD1 (5 bases). Germline CDR1 and CDR2: MNHNS and SASEGT. The CDR3 is 17 residues long. Trimming shortened V by 3 bases and J by 0 bases, and 14 bases separated the two germline ends. CDR3 coding DNA: TGTGCCAGCAGTGATTGGCAGGGATATTCAACTAATGAAAAACTGTTTTTT. It encodes CASSDWQGYSTNEKLFF.

This clone was seen more than once but under ten times. The V and J genes are TRBV30 and TRBJ1-1, with TRBD1 identical over 10 bases. Germline V CDR1 and CDR2: GTSNPN, SVGIG (reference sequence). The V and J ends lost 3 bases and 4 bases, in that order; junction bases with no gene match: 5. CDR3 length: 14 amino acids. Here the CDR3 DNA reads TGTGCCTGGAGGCGGGACAGGGGTTCCACTGAAGCTTTCTTT. Translating it yields CAWRRDRGSTEAFF.

This chain links TRBV9 with TRBJ1-1, with 11 bases lining up with TRBD1. The CDR3 is made up of 15 amino acids. The trim removed 0 bases at V and 6 bases at J, leaving 4 bases unmatched. Germline loops: CDR1 SGDLS, CDR2 YYNGEE. The CDR3 sequence is CASSVAGQGAAEAFF. CDR3 in DNA: TGTGCCAGCAGCGTAGCTGGACAGGGGGCTGCTGAAGCTTTCTTT.

This chain links TRBV29-1 with TRBJ2-7, with TRBD1 identical over 7 bases. This CDR3 contains 13 residues. The germline V gene has CDR1 SQVTM and CDR2 ANQGSEA. The ends lost 4 bases at V and 4 bases at J; junction bases unmatched: 7. The CDR3 region is CSVVPAGGYEQYF. CDR3 nucleotides: TGCAGCGTTGTTCCGGCAGGGGGTTACGAGCAGTACTTC.

V usage is TRBV6-5 and J usage is TRBJ1-2; a weak D match, TRBD1 (5 bases). The length of the CDR3 is 13 residues. Trimming removed 4 bases at V and 2 bases at J, with 8 bases between. CDR1 MNHEY and CDR2 SVGAGI come from the germline V gene. The CDR3 bases are TGTGCCAGCAGTTTTCAGGGAAACTATGGCTACACCTTC. As protein: CASSFQGNYGYTF.

This chain links TRBV29-1 with TRBJ1-2, with 9 bases aligning to TRBD1. Trimming removed 4 bases from V and 0 bases from J; junction bases left unmatched: 6. The CDR3 extends over 15 amino acids. From germline, CDR1 is SQVTM and CDR2 ANQGSEA. The CDR3 DNA reads as TGCAGCGTTGCCCGGGGGACAGGGACTAACTATGGCTACACCTTC. Translated, it gives CSVARGTGTNYGYTF.

This clone was seen a single time. The chain recombines TRBV27 with TRBJ1-1, with D uncertain. The CDR3 spans 13 residues. Germline-derived CDR1 and CDR2 are MNHEY and SMNVEV (reference sequence). V was cut by 2 bases and J by 2 bases, with 6 bases left in between. The CDR3 sequence is CASSLPGNTEAFF. CDR3 in DNA: TGTGCCAGCAGTTTACCGGGAAACACTGAAGCTTTCTTT.

The chain joins TRBV5-1 to TRBJ1-3; 7 positions match TRBD1. CDR3 length: 16 residues. CDR1 and CDR2 (germline): SGHRS, YFSETQ. V lost 3 bases to trimming and J lost 0 bases; unmatched junction nucleotides: 6. In DNA, the CDR3 is TGCGCCAGCAGCTCGCGGACAGGAAACTCTGGAAACACCATATATTTT. As protein: CASSSRTGNSGNTIYF. Variable domain in full (rest from reference TRBV5-1 and TRBJ1-3): KAGVTQTPRYLIKTRGQQVTLSCSPISGHRSVSWYQQTPGQGLQFLFEYFSETQRNKGNFPGRFSGRQFSNSRSEMNVSTLELGDSALYLCASSSRTGNSGNTIYFGEGSWLTVV.

This clone was found once. The chain is built from TRBV5-5 and TRBJ2-1, with TRBD2 matching 9 bases. This CDR3 is built from 20 residues. CDR1 SGHKS and CDR2 YYEKEE come from the germline V gene (reference sequence). Trimming removed 3 bases from V and 4 bases from J; junction bases left unmatched: 20. Here the CDR3 reads CASSWKSLRAGGRAYNEQFF. DNA for the CDR3: TGTGCCAGCAGCTGGAAATCCCTACGAGCGGGGGGCCGGGCATACAATGAGCAGTTCTTC.

The rearrangement joins TRBV10-3 to TRBJ1-1; tentative D call: TRBD1 (6 bases). Germline V gene lookup returns CDR1 ENHRY and CDR2 SYGVKD. This CDR3 comprises 14 residues. V was pared by 7 bases and J by 3 bases, with 15 bases between. This chain's CDR3 is CAITETDRYTEAFF. The CDR3 region has the DNA TGTGCCATCACTGAAACGGACAGATACACTGAAGCTTTCTTT.

The rearrangement uses TRBV6-5 and TRBJ2-5, with 9 bases identical to TRBD2. This CDR3 spans 15 amino acids. Per the germline V gene, CDR1 is MNHEY and CDR2 is SVGAGI. Losses at the gene ends were 4 bases for V and 5 bases for J; bases not matched to a gene: 8. CDR3 amino acids: CASSSSAGGLETQYF. CDR3 in DNA: TGTGCCAGCAGTTCGTCTGCGGGGGGGCTGGAGACCCAGTACTTC.

This clone was detected only a few times. The chain employs TRBV11-3 and TRBJ2-2; 12 bases align to TRBD2. This CDR3 comprises 15 residues. Unmatched junction bases numbered 3, after V lost 5 bases and J lost 5 bases. Germline lookup yields CDR1 SGHNT and CDR2 YENEEA. The CDR3 DNA reads as TGTGCCAGCAGCCCGGGACTAGCGGGTACCGGGGAGCTGTTTTTT. This gives the protein CASSPGLAGTGELFF.